This T cell receptor beta chain was recorded in a study of blood T cell repertoires in COVID-19. The authors' processing: Estimated nucleated cell counts came from reference gene primer amplification. Assay: immunoSEQ multiplex PCR; the TCRdb copy retains only in-frame clones and omits some. The V and J calls and clone size were taken over from that table, and D and trimming were inferred from the DNA. Of approximately 300,000 clones in the sample, roughly 90% were seen once. The germline gives CDR1 SGDLS, CDR2 YYNGEE. The CDR3 consists of 17 residues. Trimming took 0 bases from V and 5 from J; bases not matched to a gene: 8.

The TCR comes from a woman younger than 45 with COVID-19, enrolled during active disease. The sequencing sample was made of peripheral blood. This chain links TRBV9 with TRBJ2-7; TRBD2 aligns across 13 bases. The CDR3 DNA is TGTGCCAGCAGCGTAGAGGGGACTAGCGGGGTTCTCCACGAGCAGTACTTC. Translated: CASSVEGTSGVLHEQYF.